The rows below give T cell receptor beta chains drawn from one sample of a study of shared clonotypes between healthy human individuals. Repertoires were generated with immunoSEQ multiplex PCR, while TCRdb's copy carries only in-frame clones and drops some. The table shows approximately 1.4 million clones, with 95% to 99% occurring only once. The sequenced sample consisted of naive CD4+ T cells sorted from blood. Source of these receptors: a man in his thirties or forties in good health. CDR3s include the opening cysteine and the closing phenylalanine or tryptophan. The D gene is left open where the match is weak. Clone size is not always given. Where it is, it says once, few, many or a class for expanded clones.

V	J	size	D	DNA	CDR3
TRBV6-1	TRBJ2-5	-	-	TGTGCCAGCAGTGAACCAGGTCTCCAAGAGACCCAGTACTTC	CASSEPGLQETQYF
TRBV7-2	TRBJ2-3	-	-	TGTGCCAGCAGCAGTAGCGGATTTAGCACAGATACGCAGTATTTT	CASSSSGFSTDTQYF
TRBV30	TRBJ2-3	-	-	TGTGCCTGGAGCCCACGGGAGACGCAGTATTTT	CAWSPRETQYF
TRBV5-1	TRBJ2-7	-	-	TGCGCCAGCAGCTTTGCGGGGGCGTACGAGCAGTACTTC	CASSFAGAYEQYF
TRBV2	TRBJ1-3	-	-	TGTGCCTACCGAGAGGGGGACACCATATATTTT	CAYREGDTIYF
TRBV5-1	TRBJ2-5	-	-	TGCGCCAGCAGCCGCAGTATTCAAGAGACCCAGTACTTC	CASSRSIQETQYF
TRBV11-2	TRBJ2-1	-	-	TGTGCCAGCAGCTTAGTTCGGGACTCAACCTACAATGAGCAGTTCTTC	CASSLVRDSTYNEQFF
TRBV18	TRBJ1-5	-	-	TGTGCCAGCTCACCAACCGCTGGGTCGGATCAGCCCCAGCATTTT	CASSPTAGSDQPQHF
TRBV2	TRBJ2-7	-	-	TGTGCCAGCAGTGAAGGGGGGAGCTCCTACGAGCAGTACTTC	CASSEGGSSYEQYF
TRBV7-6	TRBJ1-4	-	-	TGTGCCAGCAGTAATGGGGTTGCCCCCCTTAATGAAAAACTGTTTTTT	CASSNGVAPLNEKLFF
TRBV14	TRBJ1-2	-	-	TGTGCCAGCAGCCTACAGGCGGGTGGCTACACCTTC	CASSLQAGGYTF
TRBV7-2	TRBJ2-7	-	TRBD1	TGTGCCAGCAGCTACCAAAACCTCAGGGGGCTCTATGGCGAGCAGTACTTC	CASSYQNLRGLYGEQYF
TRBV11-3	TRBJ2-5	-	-	TGTGCCAGCAGCGGAAGGGAAGAGACCCAGTACTTC	CASSGREETQYF
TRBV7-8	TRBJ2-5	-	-	TGTGCCAGCAGCCCGACAGGTAACAAGGAGACCCAGTACTTC	CASSPTGNKETQYF
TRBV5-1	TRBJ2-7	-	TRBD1	TGCGCCAGCAGCTTGGGTATAGGACAGGCCTACGAGCAGTACTTC	CASSLGIGQAYEQYF
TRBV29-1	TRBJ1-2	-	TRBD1	TGCAGCGTTGAACCACGGGGACAGGTATATGGCTACACCTTC	CSVEPRGQVYGYTF
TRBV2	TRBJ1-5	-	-	TGTGCCAGCAGTCTAAAATGGCAGACATCCCAGCATTTT	CASSLKWQTSQHF
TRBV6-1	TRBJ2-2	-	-	TGTGCCAGCAGTGAATTTGGCAGGATCACCGGGGAGCTGTTTTTT	CASSEFGRITGELFF
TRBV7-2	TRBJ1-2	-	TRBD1	TGTGCCAGCAGCTTAGATTTCGGGCCGGGACAGTATGGCTACACCTTC	CASSLDFGPGQYGYTF
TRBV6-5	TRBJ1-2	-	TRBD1	TGTGCCAGCAGTAGGGAGGGGACAGGGGGCTGGGGCTACACCTTC	CASSREGTGGWGYTF
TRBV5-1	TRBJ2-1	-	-	TGCGCCAGCAGCTTAACGGCCCGAAATGAGCAGTTCTTC	CASSLTARNEQFF
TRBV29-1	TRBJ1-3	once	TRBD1	TGCAGCGTTGAGGGGACAGGAAAATTCTCCGGAAACACCATATATTTT	CSVEGTGKFSGNTIYF
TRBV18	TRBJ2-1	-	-	TGTGCCAGCTCACCGGGATTTGGGAATGAGCAGTTCTTC	CASSPGFGNEQFF
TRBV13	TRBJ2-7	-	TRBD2	TGTGCCAGCAGCAAAAGACCCTCTACTAGCGCCCTTTCGGATGAGGGGGAGCAGTACTTC	CASSKRPSTSALSDEGEQYF
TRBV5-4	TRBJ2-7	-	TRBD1	TGTGCCAGCAGCTTAGGGGGCAAGGTAAACACTATTGACGAGCAGTACTTC	CASSLGGKVNTIDEQYF
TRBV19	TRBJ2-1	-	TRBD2	TGTGCCAGTAGTATTGGGGGAGGGTTTTCATACAATGAGCAGTTCTTC	CASSIGGGFSYNEQFF
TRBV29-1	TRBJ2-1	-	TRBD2	TGCAGCGCCCTCCCACTAGCGACCTACAATGAGCAGTTCTTC	CSALPLATYNEQFF
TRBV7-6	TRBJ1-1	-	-	TGTGCCAGCAGCGAAATCCCCGGAGTGAACACTGAAGCTTTCTTT	CASSEIPGVNTEAFF
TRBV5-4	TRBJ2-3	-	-	TGTGCCAGCAGCTTGGGCAGCAGCCGGGGAGATACGCAGTATTTT	CASSLGSSRGDTQYF
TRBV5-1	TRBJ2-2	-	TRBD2	TGCGCCAGCAGCTTGGGGACTAGCTCCGGGGAGCTGTTTTTT	CASSLGTSSGELFF
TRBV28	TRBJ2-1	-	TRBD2	TGTGCCAGCAGTGACCCCACGGGACTAGCGGGTCGCGATGAGCAGTTCTTC	CASSDPTGLAGRDEQFF